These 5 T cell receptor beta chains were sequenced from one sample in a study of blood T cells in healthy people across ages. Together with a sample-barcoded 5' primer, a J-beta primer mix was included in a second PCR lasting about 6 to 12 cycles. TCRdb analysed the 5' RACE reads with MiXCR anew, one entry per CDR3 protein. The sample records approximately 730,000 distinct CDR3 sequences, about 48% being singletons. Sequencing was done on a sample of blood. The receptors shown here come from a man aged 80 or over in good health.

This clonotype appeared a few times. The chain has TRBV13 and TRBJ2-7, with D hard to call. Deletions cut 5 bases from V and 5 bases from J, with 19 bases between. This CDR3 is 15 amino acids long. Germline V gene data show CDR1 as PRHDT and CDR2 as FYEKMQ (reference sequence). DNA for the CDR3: TGTGCCAGCAGCCCTCGTTCTTTGAGTACCAACGAGCAGTACTTC. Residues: CASSPRSLSTNEQYF. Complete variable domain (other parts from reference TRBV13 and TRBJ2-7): AAGVIQSPRHLIKEKRETATLKCYPIPRHDTVYWYQQGPGQDPQFLISFYEKMQSDKGSIPDRFSAQQFSDYHSELNMSSLELGDSALYFCASSPRSLSTNEQYFGPGTRLTVT.

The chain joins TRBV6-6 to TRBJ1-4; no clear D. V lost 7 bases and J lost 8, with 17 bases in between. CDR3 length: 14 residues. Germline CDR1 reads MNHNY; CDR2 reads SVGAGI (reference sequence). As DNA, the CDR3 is TGTGCCAGCACTCGGGAGGGCGGTCGGGAAAAACTGTTTTTT. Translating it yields CASTREGGREKLFF.

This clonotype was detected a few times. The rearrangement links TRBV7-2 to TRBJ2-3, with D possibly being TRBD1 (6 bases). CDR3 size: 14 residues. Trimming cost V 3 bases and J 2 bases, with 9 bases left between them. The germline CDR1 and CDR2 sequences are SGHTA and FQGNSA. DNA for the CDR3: TGTGCCAGCAGCTTGGACAGATACACAGATACGCAGTATTTT. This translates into CASSLDRYTDTQYF. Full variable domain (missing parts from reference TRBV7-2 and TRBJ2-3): GAGVSQSPSNKVTEKGKDVELRCDPISGHTALYWYRQSLGQGLEFLIYFQGNSAPDKSGLPSDRFSAERTGGSVSTLTIQRTQQEDSAVYLCASSLDRYTDTQYFGPGTRLTVL.

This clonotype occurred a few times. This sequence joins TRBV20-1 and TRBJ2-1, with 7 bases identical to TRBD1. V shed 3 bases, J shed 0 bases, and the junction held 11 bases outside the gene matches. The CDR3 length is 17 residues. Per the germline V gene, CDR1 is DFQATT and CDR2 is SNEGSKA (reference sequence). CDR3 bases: TGCAGTGCTAGCCGCCTTGGGACAGAGGGCTCCTACAATGAGCAGTTCTTC. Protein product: CSASRLGTEGSYNEQFF.

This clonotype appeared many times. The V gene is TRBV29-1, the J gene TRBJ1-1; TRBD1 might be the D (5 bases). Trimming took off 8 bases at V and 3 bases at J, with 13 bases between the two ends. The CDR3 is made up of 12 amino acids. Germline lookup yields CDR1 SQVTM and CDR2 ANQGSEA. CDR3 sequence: CSPQRGDTEAFF. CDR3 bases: TGCAGCCCCCAGAGGGGCGACACTGAAGCTTTCTTT.